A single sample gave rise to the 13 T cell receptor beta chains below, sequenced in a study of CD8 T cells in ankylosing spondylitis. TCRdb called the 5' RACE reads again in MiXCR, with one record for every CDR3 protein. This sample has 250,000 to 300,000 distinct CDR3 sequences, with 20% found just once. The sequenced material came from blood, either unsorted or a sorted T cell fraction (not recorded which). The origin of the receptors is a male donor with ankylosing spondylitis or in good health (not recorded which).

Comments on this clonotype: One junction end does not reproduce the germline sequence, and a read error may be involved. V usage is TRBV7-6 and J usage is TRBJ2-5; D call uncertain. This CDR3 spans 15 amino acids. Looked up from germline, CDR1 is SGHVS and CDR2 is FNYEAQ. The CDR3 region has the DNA TGTGCCGGCAGCTTAGAGGACGCCACTATGATGTCCCAGTACTTC. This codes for CAGSLEDATMMSQYF.

This chain's CDR3 is CAIGGTGQETQYF. In nucleotides, the CDR3 is TGTGCCATCGGGGGGACAGGTCAAGAGACCCAGTACTTC. The chain recombines TRBV10-3 with TRBJ2-5; 8 bases match TRBD1. The CDR3 consists of 13 residues. The germline V gene encodes CDR1 ENHRY and CDR2 SYGVKD. Losses at the gene ends were 8 bases for V and 2 bases for J; bases not matched to a gene: 4.

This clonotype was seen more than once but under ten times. This CDR3 is CSARGPHPSTDTQYF. CDR3 nucleotide sequence: TGCAGTGCTAGAGGACCCCACCCTAGCACAGATACGCAGTATTTT. V and J are TRBV20-1 and TRBJ2-3; D is uncertain. The germline CDR1 and CDR2 sequences are DFQATT and SNEGSKA (reference sequence). The CDR3 sequence is 15 residues long. V was shortened by 1 base and J by 0 bases, with 11 bases between the two germline ends.

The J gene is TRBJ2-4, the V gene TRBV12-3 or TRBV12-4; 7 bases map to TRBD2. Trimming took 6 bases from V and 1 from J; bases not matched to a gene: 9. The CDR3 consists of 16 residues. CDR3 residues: CASRTEAGWAKNIQYF. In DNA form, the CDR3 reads TGTGCCAGCAGGACAGAAGCGGGGTGGGCCAAAAACATTCAGTACTTC.

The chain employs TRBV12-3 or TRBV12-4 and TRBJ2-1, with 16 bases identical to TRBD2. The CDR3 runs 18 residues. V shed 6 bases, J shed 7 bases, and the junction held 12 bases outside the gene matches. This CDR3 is CASSLGTSGGAAVNEQFF. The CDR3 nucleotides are TGTGCCAGCAGCCTCGGGACTAGCGGGGGGGCAGCGGTAAATGAGCAGTTCTTC.

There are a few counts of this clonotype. CDR3 coding DNA: TGCGCCAGCAGCTTGGCGGCCAGGGGGTCTGAAGCTTTCTTT. Translation gives CASSLAARGSEAFF. This chain joins TRBV5-1 and TRBJ1-1; 7 bases are shared with TRBD1. The V gene end was trimmed by 0 bases and the J gene end by 6 bases; junction bases not matched to a gene: 5. The CDR3 contains 14 residues. Per the germline V gene, CDR1 is SGHRS and CDR2 is YFSETQ.

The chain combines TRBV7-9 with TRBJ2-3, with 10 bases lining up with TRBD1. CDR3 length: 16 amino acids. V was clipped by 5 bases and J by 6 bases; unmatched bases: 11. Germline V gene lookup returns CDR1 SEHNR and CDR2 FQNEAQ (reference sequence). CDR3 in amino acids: CASSPIRDRGSDTQYF. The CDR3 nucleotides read TGTGCCAGCAGCCCCATTCGGGACAGGGGTTCGGATACGCAGTATTTT.

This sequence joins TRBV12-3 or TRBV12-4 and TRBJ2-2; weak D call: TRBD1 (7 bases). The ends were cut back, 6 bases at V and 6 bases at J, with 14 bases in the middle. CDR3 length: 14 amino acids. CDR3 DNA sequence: TGTGCCAGCAGGCGACAGGGACTTGCCGGGGAGCTGTTTTTT. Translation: CASRRQGLAGELFF.

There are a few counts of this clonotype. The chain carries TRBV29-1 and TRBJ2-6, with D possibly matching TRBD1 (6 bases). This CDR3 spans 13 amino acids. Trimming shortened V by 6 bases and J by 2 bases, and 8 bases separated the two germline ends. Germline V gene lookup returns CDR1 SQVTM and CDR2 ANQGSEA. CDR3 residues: CSVQGAGANVLTF. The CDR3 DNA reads TGCAGCGTACAGGGAGCTGGGGCCAACGTCCTGACTTTC.

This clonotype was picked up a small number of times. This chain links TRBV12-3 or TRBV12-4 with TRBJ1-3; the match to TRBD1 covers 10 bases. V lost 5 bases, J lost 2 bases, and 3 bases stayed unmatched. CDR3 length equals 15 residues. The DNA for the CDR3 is TGTGCCAGCAGTCCCGACAGGGGGCCTGGAAACACCATATATTTT. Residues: CASSPDRGPGNTIYF.

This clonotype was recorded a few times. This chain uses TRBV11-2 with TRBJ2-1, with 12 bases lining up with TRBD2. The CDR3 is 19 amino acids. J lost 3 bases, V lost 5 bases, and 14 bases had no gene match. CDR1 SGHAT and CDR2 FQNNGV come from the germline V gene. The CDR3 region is CASSLGASGRGAHYNEQFF. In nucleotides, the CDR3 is TGTGCCAGCAGCCTAGGGGCTAGCGGGAGGGGAGCCCACTACAATGAGCAGTTCTTC.

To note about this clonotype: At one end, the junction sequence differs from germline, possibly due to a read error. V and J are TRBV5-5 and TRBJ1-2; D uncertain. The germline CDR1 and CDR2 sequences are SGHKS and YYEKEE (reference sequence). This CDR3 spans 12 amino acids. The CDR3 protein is CVSSQDFYGYTF. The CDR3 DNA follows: TGTGTCAGCAGCCAGGACTTCTATGGCTACACCTTC. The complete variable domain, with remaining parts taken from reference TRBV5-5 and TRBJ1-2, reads DAGVTQSPTHLIKTRGQQVTLRCSPISGHKSVSWYQQVLGQGPQFIFQYYEKEERGRGNFPDRFSARQFPNYSSELNVNALLLGDSALYLCVSSQDFYGYTFGSGTRLTVV.

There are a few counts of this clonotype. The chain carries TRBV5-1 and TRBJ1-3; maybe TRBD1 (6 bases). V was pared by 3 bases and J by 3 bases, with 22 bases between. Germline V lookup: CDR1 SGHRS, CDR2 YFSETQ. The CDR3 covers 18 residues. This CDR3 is CASSYDLPGTDSGNTIYF. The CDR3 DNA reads TGCGCCAGCAGCTACGACCTTCCCGGTACGGACAGTGGAAACACCATATATTTT.